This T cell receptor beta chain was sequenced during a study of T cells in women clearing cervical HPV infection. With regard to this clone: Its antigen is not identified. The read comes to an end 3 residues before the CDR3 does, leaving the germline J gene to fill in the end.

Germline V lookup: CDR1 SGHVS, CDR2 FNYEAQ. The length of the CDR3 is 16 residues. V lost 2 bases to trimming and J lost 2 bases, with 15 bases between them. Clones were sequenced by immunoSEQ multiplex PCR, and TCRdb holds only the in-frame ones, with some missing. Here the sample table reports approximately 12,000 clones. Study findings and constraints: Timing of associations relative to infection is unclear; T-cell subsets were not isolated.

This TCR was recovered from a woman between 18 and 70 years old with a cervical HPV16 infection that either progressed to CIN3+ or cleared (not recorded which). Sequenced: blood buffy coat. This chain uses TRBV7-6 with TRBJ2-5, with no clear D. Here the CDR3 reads CASSLWPLADQETQYF. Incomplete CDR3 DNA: TGTGCCAGCAGCTTATGGCCCCTCGCGGATCAAGAGACC.